These 8 T cell receptor beta chains originate from one sample sequenced in a study of beta chain features in type 1 diabetes (dated by TCRdb to the late 2010s). Overall study outcomes, separate from this receptor: In all four CD4+ subsets, TCRB CDR3 length was moderately but significantly shorter in type 1 diabetes patients.

Antigens for these TCRs are unknown. Library preparation used the immunoSEQ multiplex PCR assay. All of the isolated RNA was reverse transcribed with the High Capacity cDNA Reverse Transcription Kit, so expressed TCRB transcripts were sequenced. TCRdb stores this immuneACCESS table with in-frame sequences only. Part of the clones is absent; in the studies checked, under half of the shortfall reflects unresolved V genes, and no reason is known for the rest. This sample is represented by about 700,000 clones; around an eighth of them were singletons. The ten most abundant clones make up about 0.02% of the sample. Sequenced sample: naive CD4+ T cells from blood. The cell subset or site label, read with the paper, signifies: true naive CD4+ T cells. The source is a man between 18 and 29 years old with type 1 diabetes.

This clone was found a few times. The genes are TRBV7-2 and TRBJ2-7; the D is unclear. Germline V gene lookup returns CDR1 SGHTA and CDR2 FQGNSA. CDR3 size: 14 residues. V lost 6 bases and J lost 3, with 15 bases in between. The CDR3 region has the DNA TGTGCCAGCAGTGGGTGGGTTCCGATCTACGAGCAGTACTTC. It is translated as CASSGWVPIYEQYF.

V gene TRBV30 combines with J gene TRBJ2-3; D is uncertain. The CDR3 consists of 13 residues. The germline V gene encodes CDR1 GTSNPN and CDR2 SVGIG (reference sequence). Trimming left V 0 bases short and J 6 bases short, with 10 bases between. CDR3 nucleotide sequence: TGTGCCTGGAGTGTACTCCGGGTGGATACGCAGTATTTT. Translation: CAWSVLRVDTQYF.

This clone was seen only a few times. This chain uses TRBV5-1 with TRBJ2-5; 10 bases line up with TRBD1. This CDR3 comprises 16 residues. Unmatched junction bases numbered 6, after V lost 1 base and J lost 3 bases. Looked up from germline, CDR1 is SGHRS and CDR2 is YFSETQ. CDR3 bases: TGCGCCAGCAGCTTGTTAGGGACAGGGGCCGAAGAGACCCAGTACTTC. It translates to CASSLLGTGAEETQYF.

This clone was recorded a few times. The chain is built from TRBV30 and TRBJ2-3, with 7 bases lining up with TRBD2. The CDR3 sequence is 15 residues long. Germline V gene lookup returns CDR1 GTSNPN and CDR2 SVGIG (reference sequence). The trim removed 2 bases at V and 4 bases at J, leaving 9 bases unmatched. CDR3 DNA sequence: TGTGCCTGGAGTCCTCTCGGGACTACAGCAGATACGCAGTATTTT. Translation: CAWSPLGTTADTQYF.

The CDR3 bases are TGTGCCCCCCCGCGACAGTCTGGGGCCAACGTCCTGACTTTC. Translation gives CAPPRQSGANVLTF. This chain links TRBV10-3 with TRBJ2-6; D perhaps matches TRBD1 (5 bases). V lost 11 bases, J lost 1 base, and 12 bases lay in between. The CDR3 sequence is 14 residues long. The germline CDR1 and CDR2 sequences are ENHRY and SYGVKD.

J is TRBJ2-5 and V is TRBV25-1, with a tentative D call TRBD2 (7 bases). CDR1 and CDR2 (germline): MGHDK, SYGVNS. The CDR3 spans 14 residues. The V gene lost 5 bases and the J gene lost 5 bases, with 15 bases spanning the gap. The chain's CDR3 is CASSQGGGEETQYF. The CDR3 nucleotides read TGTGCCAGCAGTCAAGGAGGGGGGGAGGAGACCCAGTACTTC.

The table lists this clone with a few counts. J is TRBJ1-6 and V is TRBV10-3; tentatively, D is TRBD1 (6 bases). The germline V gene encodes CDR1 ENHRY and CDR2 SYGVKD. This CDR3 is built from 16 residues. Trimming pared 3 bases from V and 7 bases from J, leaving 16 bases between. The CDR3 nucleotides are TGTGCCATCAGTGATGCAGGGGCGAATCTCAATTCACCCCTCCACTTT. As protein: CAISDAGANLNSPLHF.

This chain uses TRBV7-9 with TRBJ2-3; TRBD2 matches 7 bases. The J segment lost 1 base and the V segment lost 0 bases, leaving 4 bases of the junction unmatched. This CDR3 is built from 16 residues. Germline CDR1 SEHNR, CDR2 FQNEAQ (reference sequence). The CDR3 nucleotides are TGTGCCAGCAGCTTAGCGCAGGCGGGGGGCACAGATACGCAGTATTTT. Translated: CASSLAQAGGTDTQYF.